This entry is about one TCR beta chain. Its ends do not fully match the called genes, so a read error is possible. Assay: immunoSEQ multiplex PCR; the TCRdb copy retains only in-frame clones and omits some. The sample yields about 50,000 clones, more than 65% seen once. Germline V lookup: CDR1 SGHKS, CDR2 YYEKEE (reference sequence). The CDR3 covers 12 residues. The data originate from a study of STAT5B mutations in CD4+ large granular lymphocyte leukemia. The receptor was isolated from a human donor in good health. Material for sequencing was CD4+ T cells from blood buffy coats. This chain joins TRBV5-5 and TRBJ2-4; D is perhaps TRBD1 (6 bases). CDR3 loop: CASSLEWGLIHF. CDR3 bases: TGTGCCAGCAGCTTGGAGTGGGGGCTCATACACTTC.